What follows describes a single T cell receptor beta chain. At one end the junction does not follow the germline gene, possibly because of a read error. This entry comes from a study of regulatory T cells in long-lasting Graves disease. Arm-PCR with iRepertoire HTBI primers amplified the CDR3 regions for these TCR beta libraries. Each CDR3 protein gets one entry after TCRdb re-called the multiplex PCR reads with MiXCR. The data contain 400,000 to 500,000 distinct CDR3 sequences, about a sixth of them singletons. This CDR3 is built from 15 residues. The germline CDR1 and CDR2 sequences are SGHRS and YFSETQ. As to time point: newly diagnosed GD, antithyroid drugs for less than 3 months. PBMC RNA was the source of the TCR library. The data were also submitted as part of a second study, on T cells in Graves' hyperthyroidism and ophthalmopathy. That source reports: Blood samples included most of the expanded thyroid clonotypes exceeding 0.001.

The sequence derives from a woman in her twenties or thirties with Graves disease. Here the sequenced sample was peripheral blood mononuclear cells (PBMCs), taken at new diagnosis, from a patient treated with antithyroid drugs. This chain connects TRBV5-1 to TRBJ1-2, with D unresolved. DNA of the CDR3: TGTGCCAGCAGCCGCCGAAGAGACGATAACTATGGCTACACCTTC. Its protein product is CASSRRRDDNYGYTF. The whole variable domain, remainder taken from reference TRBV5-1 and TRBJ1-2, is KAGVTQTPRYLIKTRGQQVTLSCSPISGHRSVSWYQQTPGQGLQFLFEYFSETQRNKGNFPGRFSGRQFSNSRSEMNVSTLELGDSALYLCASSRRRDDNYGYTFGSGTRLTVV.